This entry lists 11 T cell receptor beta chains sequenced from one sample in a study of tumor and adjacent non-tumor tissue in lung cancer. Three rounds of nested PCR, following a modified ARM-PCR protocol, produced the TCRbeta library. In TCRdb, the multiplex PCR reads were re-called with MiXCR into one record per CDR3 protein. The repertoire consists of around 70,000 distinct CDR3 sequences, with roughly three fifths occurring once and the leading ten covering around 20%. This sample's RNA came from whole unsorted tissue. Sequenced material: lung tumor tissue. The receptors come from a middle-aged man with non-small cell lung cancer.

V is TRBV24-1 and J is TRBJ2-3; tentatively, D is TRBD1 (5 bases). There are 16 residues in the CDR3. The germline V gene has CDR1 KGHDR and CDR2 SFDVKD. V lost 0 bases, J lost 8 bases, and 17 bases lay in between. The CDR3 DNA reads as TGTGCCACCAGTGATTTGCGGATCGAGGACACATGTACGCAGTATTTT. Protein: CATSDLRIEDTCTQYF.

With respect to this clonotype: No conserved phenylalanine or tryptophan is present at the end of the CDR3, so a read error is the likely explanation. V gene TRBV29-1 combines with J gene TRBJ2-1; TRBD2 is a possible D gene (6 bases). CDR1 SQVTM and CDR2 ANQGSEA come from the germline V gene. The CDR3 runs to 16 residues. The CDR3 loop is CNVEDPLGGTYNEQFI. CDR3 in DNA: TGCAACGTTGAAGACCCCTTAGGAGGGACCTACAATGAGCAGTTCATC.

Turning to this clonotype: At one boundary the junction diverges from the germline segment, which might be a read error. The chain joins TRBV4-2 to TRBJ2-1, with D tentatively TRBD2 (6 bases). The length of the CDR3 is 18 residues. CDR1 is LGHNA, CDR2 YNFKEQ, per germline. CDR3 loop: CASSQDPSSGLSYNEQFF. The CDR3 coding sequence is TGTGCTAGCAGCCAAGATCCCAGTAGCGGCTTATCCTACAATGAGCAGTTCTTC.

This clonotype showed up just once. A read error may explain this, as a much larger clone is one base away. The chain joins TRBV10-1 to TRBJ2-7, with D perhaps TRBD2 (5 bases). Germline values: CDR1 WNHNN, CDR2 SYGVQD (reference sequence). This CDR3 region has 15 residues. The CDR3 protein is CASSDGGQATYEHYF. DNA of the CDR3: TGCGCCAGCAGTGACGGAGGCCAAGCGACCTACGAGCACTACTTC.

Remarks on this clonotype: A much larger clone sits a single nucleotide away, making a read error possible. The CDR3 spells CTSTLGGQTGELFF. The CDR3 bases are TGTACCAGCACACTGGGGGGGCAAACCGGGGAGCTGTTTTTT. The rearrangement uses TRBV6-5 and TRBJ2-2, with D possibly TRBD2 on 7 matching bases. The CDR3 has 14 residues. Germline V gives CDR1 MNHEY, CDR2 SVGAGI.

This chain uses TRBV24-1 with TRBJ2-3, with TRBD1 as a possible D gene (6 bases). The V and J ends lost 3 bases and 0 bases respectively, with 12 bases between them. The CDR3 is 16 amino acids. CDR1 and CDR2 from the germline V gene are KGHDR and SFDVKD. The CDR3 is CATSDLQGSSTDTQYF. In DNA form, the CDR3 reads TGTGCCACCAGTGATCTTCAGGGGTCCAGCACAGATACGCAGTATTTT.

As regards this clonotype: Lacking the conserved final phenylalanine or tryptophan, this CDR3 likely reflects a read error. The chain has TRBV4-1 and TRBJ1-2, with D maybe TRBD1 (6 bases). Germline V CDR1 and CDR2: MGHRA, YSYEKL. V gave up 4 bases and J gave up 5 bases, with 17 bases separating them. The CDR3 runs to 15 residues. CDR3 nucleotides: TGCGCCAGCAGCCTTCTGAGGGCAGGGGATTATGGCTACACCTTA. Protein: CASSLLRAGDYGYTL.

The sample holds a few counts of this clonotype. It may be a read error: a sequence one base away is much more abundant. This sequence joins TRBV7-9 and TRBJ1-6, with D perhaps TRBD1 (6 bases). This CDR3 contains 15 residues. Per the germline V gene, CDR1 is SEHNR and CDR2 is FQNEAQ (reference sequence). CDR3 in amino acids: CASSVYRDYNSPPHF. CDR3 bases: TGTGCCAGCAGCGTTTACAGGGATTATAATTCACCCCCCCACTTT. The whole variable domain, remainder taken from reference TRBV7-9 and TRBJ1-6, is DTGVSQNPRHKITKRGQNVTFRCDPISEHNRLYWYRQTLGQGPEFLTYFQNEAQLEKSRLLSDRFSAERPKGSFSTLEIQRTEQGDSAMYLCASSVYRDYNSPPHFGNGTRLTVT.

In its sample, this clonotype was seen many times. The rearrangement links TRBV29-1 to TRBJ1-5, with D tentatively TRBD1 (6 bases). The germline V gene has CDR1 SQVTM and CDR2 ANQGSEA. This CDR3 spans 13 amino acids. V lost 6 bases and J 6 bases, leaving 15 bases between the germline ends. In nucleotides, the CDR3 is TGCAGCGTGATGGGGGGGCAAGGTCAGCCCCAGCATTTT. Protein sequence: CSVMGGQGQPQHF. The whole variable domain, filled in from reference TRBV29-1 and TRBJ1-5, reads SAVISQKPSRDICQRGTSLTIQCQVDSQVTMMFWYRQQPGQSLTLIATANQGSEATYESGFVIDKFPISRPNLTFSTLTVSNMSPEDSSIYLCSVMGGQGQPQHFGDGTRLSIL.

Points on this clonotype: One end of the junction is discordant with germline, which a read error may explain. The chain uses TRBV29-1 and TRBJ1-1; 10 bases are shared with TRBD1. Germline V gene data show CDR1 as SQVTM and CDR2 as ANQGSEA. The CDR3 loop spans 14 amino acids. The chain's CDR3 is CSAMTGGLYTEALF. The CDR3 DNA sequence: TGTAGCGCCATGACAGGGGGCTTGTACACTGAAGCTTTATTT.

Points on this clonotype: One end of the junction varies from germline; a read error may be responsible. The chain joins TRBV28 to TRBJ2-5; TRBD1 is a possible D gene (6 bases). CDR1 and CDR2 (germline): MDHEN, SYDVKM. The CDR3 runs 13 residues. In nucleotides, the CDR3 is TGTGTCAGCAGACAAGCAGGGGTAGAGACCCAGTACTTC. Translating it yields CVSRQAGVETQYF.